Following are 9 T cell receptor beta chains from one sample sequenced in a study of cytomegalovirus exposure and HLA in healthy donors (dated by TCRdb to about 2017). The receptor library was made with the immunoSEQ multiplex PCR assay. A mixture of 60 forward primers for TCR Vbeta segments and 13 reverse primers for TCR Jbeta segments was used in the multiplex PCR. The source is immuneACCESS, and TCRdb retained only in-frame sequences with V and J called. Part of the clones is not carried over; for the studies checked, unresolved V genes explain less than half of this, and the remainder is unexplained. For this sample the table gives roughly 150,000 clones, of which 75% were detected only once. The ten largest make up over 9% of the sample. Material: PBMCs. The receptors stem from a man aged 18 to 29 in good health and CMV-seropositive.

The chain links TRBV5-1 to TRBJ2-5; TRBD2 matches at 11 bases. CDR1 is SGHRS, CDR2 YFSETQ, per germline. This CDR3 has 17 amino acids. The CDR3 DNA is TGCGCGTCAGAACTTGGCGGTAGCGGGAGGGCGGGAGAGACCCAGTACTTC. Translated, it gives CASELGGSGRAGETQYF. The whole variable domain, filled in from reference TRBV5-1 and TRBJ2-5, reads KAGVTQTPRYLIKTRGQQVTLSCSPISGHRSVSWYQQTPGQGLQFLFEYFSETQRNKGNFPGRFSGRQFSNSRSEMNVSTLELGDSALYLCASELGGSGRAGETQYFGPGTRLLVL.

This chain connects TRBV28 to TRBJ2-7, with D possibly matching TRBD2 (5 bases). This CDR3 spans 13 amino acids. V was pared by 6 bases and J by 2 bases, with 11 bases between. Germline V gene data show CDR1 as MDHEN and CDR2 as SYDVKM. The CDR3 DNA reads as TGTGCCAGCAGGCGGCGGGCCACCTACGAGCAGTACTTC. Amino acids: CASRRRATYEQYF.

V is TRBV7-8 and J is TRBJ2-1; 8 bases fit TRBD2. J gave up 3 bases and V 2 bases, and 6 bases lay outside the gene matches. The CDR3 sequence is 16 residues long. Germline V CDR1 and CDR2: SGHVS, FQNEAQ. In nucleotides, the CDR3 is TGTGCCAGCAGCTTATCCGGGAGGGCCGACTACAATGAGCAGTTCTTC. Translated: CASSLSGRADYNEQFF.

V is TRBV2 and J is TRBJ2-3, with TRBD2 identical over 16 bases. V was clipped by 8 bases and J by 3 bases; unmatched bases: 17. Germline-derived CDR1 and CDR2 are SNHLY and FYNNEI. There are 20 residues in the CDR3. The CDR3 sequence is CASGSSGTSGRAGETDTQYF. The CDR3 DNA is TGTGCCAGCGGGTCTTCCGGGACTAGCGGGAGGGCCGGTGAAACAGATACGCAGTATTTT.

This chain links TRBV11-2 with TRBJ2-7; 11 nucleotides line up with TRBD2. The germline CDR1 and CDR2 sequences are SGHAT and FQNNGV. CDR3 length: 15 amino acids. J was trimmed by 5 bases and V by 5 bases; bases with no gene match: 8. CDR3 region: CASSTRTSGYHEQYF. Here the CDR3 DNA reads TGTGCCAGCAGCACCCGGACTAGCGGGTACCACGAGCAGTACTTC.

This sequence joins TRBV27 and TRBJ1-1; 11 nucleotides match TRBD1. This CDR3 region has 12 residues. The V gene's germline CDR1 is MNHEY and CDR2 SMNVEV (reference sequence). The junction had 5 bases not matched to a gene; V was cut back by 5 bases and J by 12 bases. The CDR3 DNA reads as TGTGCCAGCAGTCCGGGGACAGGGGGGTCTTTCTTT. Amino acids: CASSPGTGGSFF.

This clone came up a few times. J is TRBJ2-5 and V is TRBV7-2, with TRBD1 as a possible D gene (6 bases). V was cut by 1 base and J by 5 bases, with 8 bases left in between. CDR1 is SGHTA, CDR2 FQGNSA, per germline. The CDR3 has 13 amino acids. The CDR3 region has the DNA TGTGCCAGCAGCTTAGGACAGGTGGAGACCCAGTACTTC. Its translation: CASSLGQVETQYF.

V and J are TRBV30 and TRBJ1-2; 8 positions agree with TRBD1. CDR1 is GTSNPN and CDR2 is SVGIG in the germline V gene (reference sequence). This CDR3 comprises 15 residues. The V segment lost 1 base and the J segment 0 bases; nucleotides outside the gene matches: 4. The CDR3 DNA reads TGTGCCTGGAGTGAAGACAGGGGATCTAACTATGGCTACACCTTC. Protein sequence: CAWSEDRGSNYGYTF. The full variable domain, completed using reference TRBV30 and TRBJ1-2, is SQTIHQWPATLVQPVGSPLSLECTVEGTSNPNLYWYRQAAGRGLQLLFYSVGIGQISSEVPQNLSASRPQDRQFILSSKKLLLSDSGFYLCAWSEDRGSNYGYTFGSGTRLTVV.

The V gene is TRBV28, the J gene TRBJ1-4, with 10 bases matching TRBD1. Germline lookup yields CDR1 MDHEN and CDR2 SYDVKM. CDR3 length: 15 amino acids. J was trimmed by 6 bases and V by 6 bases; bases with no gene match: 7. CDR3 residues: CASSPDRGGYEKLFF. The CDR3 nucleotides are TGTGCCAGCAGCCCGGACAGGGGGGGGTATGAAAAACTGTTTTTT.